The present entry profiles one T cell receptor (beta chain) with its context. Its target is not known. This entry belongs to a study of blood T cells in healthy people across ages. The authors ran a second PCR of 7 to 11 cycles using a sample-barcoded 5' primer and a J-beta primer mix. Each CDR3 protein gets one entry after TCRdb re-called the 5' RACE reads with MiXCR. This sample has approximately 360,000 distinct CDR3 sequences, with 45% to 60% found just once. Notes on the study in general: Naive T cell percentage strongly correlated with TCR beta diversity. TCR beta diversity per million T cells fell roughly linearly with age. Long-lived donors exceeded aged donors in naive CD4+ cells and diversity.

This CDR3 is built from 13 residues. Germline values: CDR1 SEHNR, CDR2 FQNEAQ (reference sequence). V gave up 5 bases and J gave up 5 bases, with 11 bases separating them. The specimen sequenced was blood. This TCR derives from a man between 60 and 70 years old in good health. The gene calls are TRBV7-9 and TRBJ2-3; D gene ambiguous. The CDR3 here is CASSGPRKDTQYF. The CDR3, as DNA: TGTGCCAGCAGCGGGCCCCGGAAAGATACGCAGTATTTT.